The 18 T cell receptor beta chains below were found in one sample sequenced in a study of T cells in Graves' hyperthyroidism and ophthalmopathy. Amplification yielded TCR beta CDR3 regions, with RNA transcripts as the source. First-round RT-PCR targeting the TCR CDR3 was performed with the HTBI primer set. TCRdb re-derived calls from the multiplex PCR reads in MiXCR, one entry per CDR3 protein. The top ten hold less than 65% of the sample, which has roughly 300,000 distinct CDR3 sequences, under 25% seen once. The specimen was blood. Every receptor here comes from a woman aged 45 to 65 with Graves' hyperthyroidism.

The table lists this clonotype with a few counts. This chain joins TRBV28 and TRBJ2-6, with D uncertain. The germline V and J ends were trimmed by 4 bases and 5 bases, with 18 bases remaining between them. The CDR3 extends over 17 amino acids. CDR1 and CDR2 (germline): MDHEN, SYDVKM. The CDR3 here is CASSSETGPSRANVLTF. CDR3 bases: TGTGCCAGCAGTTCTGAAACCGGGCCGTCTAGGGCCAACGTCCTGACTTTC.

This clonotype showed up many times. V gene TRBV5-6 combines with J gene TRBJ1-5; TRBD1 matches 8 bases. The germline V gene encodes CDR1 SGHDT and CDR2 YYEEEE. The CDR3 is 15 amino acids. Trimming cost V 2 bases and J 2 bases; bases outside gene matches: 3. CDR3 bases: TGTGCCAGCAGCTTACAGGGGGTTGGCAATCAGCCCCAGCATTTT. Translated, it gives CASSLQGVGNQPQHF.

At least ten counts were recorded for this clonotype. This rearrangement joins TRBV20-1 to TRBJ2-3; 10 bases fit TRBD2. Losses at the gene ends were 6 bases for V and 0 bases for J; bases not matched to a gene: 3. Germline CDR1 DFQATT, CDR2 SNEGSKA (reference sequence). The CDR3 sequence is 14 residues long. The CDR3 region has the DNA TGCAGTGCCGCGACTAGCGGGAGCACAGATACGCAGTATTTT. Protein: CSAATSGSTDTQYF.

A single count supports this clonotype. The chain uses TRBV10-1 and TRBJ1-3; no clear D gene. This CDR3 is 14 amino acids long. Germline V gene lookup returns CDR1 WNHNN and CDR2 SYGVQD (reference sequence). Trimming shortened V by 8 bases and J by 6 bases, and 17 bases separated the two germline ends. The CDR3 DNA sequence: TGCGCCAGCCGCTGTTGGCAGATGGCAAACACCATATATTTT. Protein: CASRCWQMANTIYF.

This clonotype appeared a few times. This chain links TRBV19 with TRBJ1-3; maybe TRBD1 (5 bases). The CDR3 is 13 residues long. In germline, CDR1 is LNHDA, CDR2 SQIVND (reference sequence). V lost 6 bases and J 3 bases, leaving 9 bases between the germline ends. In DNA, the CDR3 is TGTGCCAGTAGAGGGGCAGTTGGAAACACCATATATTTT. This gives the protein CASRGAVGNTIYF.

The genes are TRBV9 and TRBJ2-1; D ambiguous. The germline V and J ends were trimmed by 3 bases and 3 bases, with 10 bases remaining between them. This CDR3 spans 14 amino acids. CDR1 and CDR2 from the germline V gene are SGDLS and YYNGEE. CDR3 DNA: TGTGCCAGCAGCGGGAGCCACATCTACAATGAGCAGTTCTTC. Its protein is CASSGSHIYNEQFF.

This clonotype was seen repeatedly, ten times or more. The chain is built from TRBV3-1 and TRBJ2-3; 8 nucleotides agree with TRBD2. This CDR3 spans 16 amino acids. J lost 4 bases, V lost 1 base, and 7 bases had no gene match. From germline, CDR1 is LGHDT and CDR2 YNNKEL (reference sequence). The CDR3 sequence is CASSQGTGLVSDTQYF. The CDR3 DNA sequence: TGTGCCAGCAGCCAAGGGACGGGACTAGTCTCAGATACGCAGTATTTT.

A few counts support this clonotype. In nucleotides, the CDR3 is TGTGCCAGTAGTATAGGGACTTCTACATCTGGAAACACCATATATTTT. Translating gives CASSIGTSTSGNTIYF. V usage is TRBV19 and J usage is TRBJ1-3; no clear D gene. CDR1 is LNHDA and CDR2 is SQIVND in the germline V gene (reference sequence). V was clipped by 1 base and J by 1 base, with 11 bases between them. The CDR3 extends over 16 amino acids. Filled out from reference TRBV19 and TRBJ1-3, the complete variable domain reads DGGITQSPKYLFRKEGQNVTLSCEQNLNHDAMYWYRQDPGQGLRLIYYSQIVNDFQKGDIAEGYSVSREKKESFPLTVTSAQKNPTAFYLCASSIGTSTSGNTIYFGEGSWLTVV.

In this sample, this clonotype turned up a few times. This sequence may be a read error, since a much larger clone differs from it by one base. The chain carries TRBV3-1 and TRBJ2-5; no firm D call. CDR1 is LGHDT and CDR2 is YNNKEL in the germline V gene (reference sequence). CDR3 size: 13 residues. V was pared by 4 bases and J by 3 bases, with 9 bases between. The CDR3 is CASSRWSEETQYF. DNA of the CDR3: TGTGCCAGCAGCCGATGGAGCGAAGAGACCCAGTACTTC.

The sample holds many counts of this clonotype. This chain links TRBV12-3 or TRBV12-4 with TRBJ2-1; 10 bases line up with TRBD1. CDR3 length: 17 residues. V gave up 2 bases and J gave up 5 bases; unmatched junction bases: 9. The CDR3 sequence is CASSLQSTGGGHNEQFF. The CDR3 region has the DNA TGTGCCAGCAGTTTACAATCGACAGGGGGCGGCCACAATGAGCAGTTCTTC.

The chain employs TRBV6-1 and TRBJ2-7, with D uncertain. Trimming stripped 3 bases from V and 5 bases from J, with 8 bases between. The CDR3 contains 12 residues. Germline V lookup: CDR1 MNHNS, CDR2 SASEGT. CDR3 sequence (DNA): TGTGCCAGCAGTGAGTCGACGGACGAGCAGTACTTC. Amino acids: CASSESTDEQYF.

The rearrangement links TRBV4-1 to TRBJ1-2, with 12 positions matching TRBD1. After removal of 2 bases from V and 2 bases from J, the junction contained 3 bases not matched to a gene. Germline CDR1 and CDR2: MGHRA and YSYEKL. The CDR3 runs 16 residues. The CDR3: CASSQTGTGGNYGYTF. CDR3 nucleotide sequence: TGCGCCAGCAGCCAAACCGGGACAGGGGGCAACTATGGCTACACCTTC.

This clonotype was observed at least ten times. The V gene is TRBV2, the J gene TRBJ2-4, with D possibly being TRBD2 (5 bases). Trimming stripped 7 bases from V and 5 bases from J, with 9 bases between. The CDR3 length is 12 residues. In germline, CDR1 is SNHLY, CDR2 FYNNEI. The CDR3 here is CASKVGENIQYF. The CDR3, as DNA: TGTGCCAGCAAGGTCGGGGAAAACATTCAGTACTTC. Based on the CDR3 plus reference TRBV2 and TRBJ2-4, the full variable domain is EPEVTQTPSHQVTQMGQEVILRCVPISNHLYFYWYRQILGQKVEFLVSFYNNEISEKSEIFDDQFSVERPDGSNFTLKIRSTKLEDSAMYFCASKVGENIQYFGAGTRLSVL.

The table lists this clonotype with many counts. CDR3 sequence reads: CASSLGATNEKLFF. DNA of the CDR3: TGTGCCAGCAGCTTGGGGGCAACTAATGAAAAACTGTTTTTT. V is TRBV7-9 and J is TRBJ1-4; D might be TRBD1 (5 bases). Between the trimmed V and J ends, which lost 3 bases and 0 bases, there was a span of 5 bases. In germline, CDR1 is SEHNR, CDR2 FQNEAQ (reference sequence). The CDR3 spans 14 residues.

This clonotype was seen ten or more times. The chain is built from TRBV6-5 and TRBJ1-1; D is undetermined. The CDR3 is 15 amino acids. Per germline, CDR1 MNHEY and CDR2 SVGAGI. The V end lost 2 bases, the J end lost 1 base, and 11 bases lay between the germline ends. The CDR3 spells CASSYLQAGNTEAFF. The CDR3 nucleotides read TGTGCCAGCAGTTACCTCCAGGCGGGGAACACTGAAGCTTTCTTT.

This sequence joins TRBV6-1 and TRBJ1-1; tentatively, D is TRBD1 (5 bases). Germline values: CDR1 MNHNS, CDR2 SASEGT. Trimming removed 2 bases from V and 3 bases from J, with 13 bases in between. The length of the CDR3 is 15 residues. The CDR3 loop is CASSERGRADTEAFF. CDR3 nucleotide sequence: TGTGCCAGCAGTGAACGGGGGAGGGCGGACACTGAAGCTTTCTTT.

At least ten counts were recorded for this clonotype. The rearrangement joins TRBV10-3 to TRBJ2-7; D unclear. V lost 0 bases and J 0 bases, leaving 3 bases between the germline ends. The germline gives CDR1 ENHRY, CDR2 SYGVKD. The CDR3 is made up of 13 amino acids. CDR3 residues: CAISESSSYEQYF. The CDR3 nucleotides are TGTGCCATCAGTGAGTCGAGCTCCTACGAGCAGTACTTC.

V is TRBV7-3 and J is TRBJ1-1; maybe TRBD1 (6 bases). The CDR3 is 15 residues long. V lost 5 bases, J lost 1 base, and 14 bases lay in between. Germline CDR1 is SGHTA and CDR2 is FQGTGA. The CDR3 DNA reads TGTGCCAGCAGCCCAGTGGGGGGCGGGAACACTGAAGCTTTCTTT. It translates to CASSPVGGGNTEAFF.